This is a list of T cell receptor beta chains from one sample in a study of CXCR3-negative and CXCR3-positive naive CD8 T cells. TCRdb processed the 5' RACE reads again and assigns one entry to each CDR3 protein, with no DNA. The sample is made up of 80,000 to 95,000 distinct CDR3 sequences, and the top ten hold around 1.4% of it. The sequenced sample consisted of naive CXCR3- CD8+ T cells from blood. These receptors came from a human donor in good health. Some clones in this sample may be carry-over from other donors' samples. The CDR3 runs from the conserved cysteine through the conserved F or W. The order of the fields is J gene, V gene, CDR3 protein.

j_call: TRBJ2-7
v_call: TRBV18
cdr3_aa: CASSPPGQIYEQYF

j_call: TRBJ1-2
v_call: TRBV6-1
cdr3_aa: CASNLRGNYGYTF

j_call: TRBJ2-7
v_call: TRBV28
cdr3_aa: CASSSRDERHEQYF

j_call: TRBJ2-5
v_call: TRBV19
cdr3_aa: CASSMGQGETQYF

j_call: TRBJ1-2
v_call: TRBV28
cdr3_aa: CASSSLDRSYGYTF

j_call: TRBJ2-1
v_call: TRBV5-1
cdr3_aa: CASKTGLGRDEQFF

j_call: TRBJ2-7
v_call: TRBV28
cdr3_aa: CASSPLGLAGGPSVEQYF

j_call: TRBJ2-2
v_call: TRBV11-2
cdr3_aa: CASSQTSGSFTGELFF

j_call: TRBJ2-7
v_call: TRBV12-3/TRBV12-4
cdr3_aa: CASSLSGRALEQYF

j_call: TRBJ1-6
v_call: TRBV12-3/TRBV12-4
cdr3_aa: CASSLSSGTGRLHF

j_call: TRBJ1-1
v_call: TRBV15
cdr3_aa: CATSKTGGGDTEAFF

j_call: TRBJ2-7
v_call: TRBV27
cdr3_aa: CASSSLGGLGEQYF

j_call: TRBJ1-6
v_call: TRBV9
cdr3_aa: CASSSSGSPLHF

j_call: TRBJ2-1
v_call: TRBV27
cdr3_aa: CASSLSQGLRHNEQFF

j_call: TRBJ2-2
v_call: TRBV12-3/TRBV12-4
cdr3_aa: CASRSPGDRGFTGELFF

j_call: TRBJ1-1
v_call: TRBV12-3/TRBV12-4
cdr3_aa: CASSWTGGSTEAFF

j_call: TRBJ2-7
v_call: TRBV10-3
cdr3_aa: CAIKAGGEQYF

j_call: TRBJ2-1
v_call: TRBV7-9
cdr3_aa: CASSTSGLAGVGYEQFF

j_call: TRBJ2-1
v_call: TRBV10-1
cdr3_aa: CASSATSGKDEQFF

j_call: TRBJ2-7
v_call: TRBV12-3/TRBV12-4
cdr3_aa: CASSFAWTIRGYEQYF

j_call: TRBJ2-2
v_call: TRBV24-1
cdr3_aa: CATRNRNTGELFF

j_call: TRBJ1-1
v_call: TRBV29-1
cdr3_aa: CSVDQGLTEAFF

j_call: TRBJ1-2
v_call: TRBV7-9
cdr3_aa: CASSIDRGPYGYTF

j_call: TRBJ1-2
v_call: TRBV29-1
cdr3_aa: CSAFGAPSGGLVNYGYTF

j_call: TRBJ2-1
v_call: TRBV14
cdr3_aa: CASSQLRGNEQFF

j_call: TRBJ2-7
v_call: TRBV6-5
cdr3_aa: CASSYGGFYEQYF

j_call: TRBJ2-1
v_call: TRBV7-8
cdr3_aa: CASSLVYRQVGSGDWQFF

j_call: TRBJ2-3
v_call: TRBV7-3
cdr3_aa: CASSWTSGATDTQYF

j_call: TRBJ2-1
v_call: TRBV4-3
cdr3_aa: CASSGGATIGNEQFF

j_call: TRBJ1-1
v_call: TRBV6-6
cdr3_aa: CASSYWGSNTEAFF

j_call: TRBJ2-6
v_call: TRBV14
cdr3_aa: CASRSGANVLTF

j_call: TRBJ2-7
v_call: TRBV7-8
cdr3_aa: CASSLVGEAFHLYF

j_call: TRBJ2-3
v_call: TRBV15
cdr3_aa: CATSRSRDSSTDTQYF

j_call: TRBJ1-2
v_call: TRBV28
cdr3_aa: CASSLTGLAYGYTF

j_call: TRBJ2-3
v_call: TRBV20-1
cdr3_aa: CSARVRGDTDTQYF

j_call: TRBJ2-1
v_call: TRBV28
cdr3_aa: CASSFFAGSANEQFF

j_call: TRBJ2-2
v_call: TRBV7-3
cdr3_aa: CASSLTPLAGGRTGELFF

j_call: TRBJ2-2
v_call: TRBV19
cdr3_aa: CASSLGPLGVELFF

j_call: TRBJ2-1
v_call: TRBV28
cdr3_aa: CASTLGERGYNEQFF

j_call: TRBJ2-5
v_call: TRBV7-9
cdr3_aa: CASQTGYGQETQYF

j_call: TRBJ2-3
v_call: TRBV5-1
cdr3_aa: CASSLARPSPGGTDTQYF

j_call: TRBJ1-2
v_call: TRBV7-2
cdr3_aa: CASTSNSYGYTF